A single sample is the source of the 7 T cell receptor beta chains below, sequenced in a study of CD8+ T cells in alopecia areata. cDNA serving as the sequencing template came from extracted, reverse transcribed RNA. TCRdb keeps only in-frame clones here, not all; method: immunoSEQ multiplex PCR. The profile shows about 130,000 clones, over 50% of them singletons. The specimen was CD4+ T cells sorted from blood, collected at week 0. Source of these receptors: a human donor with alopecia areata.

This rearrangement joins TRBV7-2 to TRBJ1-2, with D tentatively TRBD1 (5 bases). This CDR3 comprises 16 residues. V lost 2 bases to trimming and J lost 6 bases, with 19 bases between them. Germline V gene data show CDR1 as SGHTA and CDR2 as FQGNSA. The CDR3 coding sequence is TGTGCCAGCAGCTTAAAGGGTGCAGGGCCAAGGGATGGCTACACCTTC. Amino acid sequence: CASSLKGAGPRDGYTF.

This clone was observed a few times. A junction end diverges from the germline sequence, so it may reflect a read error. This chain uses TRBV10-3 with TRBJ2-5, with 7 bases aligning to TRBD2. Per the germline V gene, CDR1 is ENHRY and CDR2 is SYGVKD. There are 16 residues in the CDR3. The CDR3 here is CAISPRISSGEEAQYF. The CDR3 DNA reads TGTGCCATCAGTCCACGAATTTCTAGCGGAGAAGAGGCCCAGTACTTC.

V usage is TRBV7-9 and J usage is TRBJ1-1; 7 bases match TRBD1. Trimming at V came to 5 bases and at J to 5 bases, leaving 14 bases not matched to a gene. The germline gives CDR1 SEHNR, CDR2 FQNEAQ (reference sequence). This CDR3 has 16 amino acids. CDR3 DNA sequence: TGTGCCAGCAGCACCACCCCCTTTACAGGGGTAACTGAAGCTTTCTTT. As protein: CASSTTPFTGVTEAFF.

The V gene is TRBV7-9, the J gene TRBJ1-1, with 7 bases lining up with TRBD1. Germline assignment: CDR1 SEHNR and CDR2 FQNEAQ (reference sequence). There are 14 residues in the CDR3. V shed 3 bases and J 1 base; nucleotides not matched to a gene: 2. The CDR3 loop is CASSFDRANTEAFF. CDR3 nucleotides: TGTGCCAGCAGCTTTGACAGGGCGAACACTGAAGCTTTCTTT.

The J gene is TRBJ1-5, the V gene TRBV4-1; possible D gene TRBD1, 5 bases. The CDR3 is 15 amino acids. Germline CDR1 is MGHRA and CDR2 is YSYEKL. V was pared by 3 bases and J by 0 bases, with 9 bases between. This chain's CDR3 is CASSHWTSSNQPQHF. The CDR3 coding sequence is TGCGCCAGCAGCCATTGGACATCTAGCAATCAGCCCCAGCATTTT.

The rearrangement uses TRBV10-3 and TRBJ1-2, with 8 bases fitting TRBD1. The J segment lost 0 bases and the V segment lost 5 bases, leaving 11 bases of the junction unmatched. The CDR3 runs 17 residues. Germline CDR1 is ENHRY and CDR2 is SYGVKD. This CDR3 is CAISSLTTGQANYGYTF. Here the CDR3 DNA reads TGTGCCATCAGTTCCCTTACTACGGGACAGGCTAACTATGGCTACACCTTC.

In regard to this clone: The same CDR3 also results from other DNA sequences found in this sample. The CDR3 nucleotides are TGTGCCAGCAGCTTCTCGGGCTACGAGCAGTACTTC. As protein: CASSFSGYEQYF. The rearrangement uses TRBV7-9 and TRBJ2-7, with D hard to call. This CDR3 has 12 residues. Germline lookup yields CDR1 SEHNR and CDR2 FQNEAQ (reference sequence). V was trimmed by 3 bases and J by 3 bases, leaving 6 bases between them.